The rows below give T cell receptor beta chains drawn from one sample of a study of neurological immune-mediated disorders. One entry per CDR3 protein, called by TCRdb with MiXCR from the 5' RACE reads. The sample yields 28,000 or so distinct CDR3 sequences, less than 15% seen once. The sample consisted of PBMCs. The receptors here all came from a man aged 60 to 75 in good health. CDR3s include the opening cysteine and the closing phenylalanine or tryptophan. The D gene is left open where the match is weak. Clone size is given for some rows only: seen once, a few or many times, or a class if the clone is expanded.

size,J,D,V,DNA,CDR3
many,TRBJ2-1,-,TRBV5-1,TGCGCCAGCAGCCCCCTCCCTAACAATGAGCAGTTCTTC,CASSPLPNNEQFF
many,TRBJ2-3,TRBD2,TRBV4-2,TGTGCCAGCAGCCAAGGCGGGGGGGTGAATACGCAGTATTTT,CASSQGGGVNTQYF
-,TRBJ2-2,-,TRBV19,TGTGCCAGTAGAAGTATTGCCGGGGAGCTGTTTTTT,CASRSIAGELFF
-,TRBJ2-6,-,TRBV12-3/TRBV12-4,TGTGCCAGCCAAACAGCCGGGGACAACGTCATGACTTTC,CASQTAGDNVMTF
many,TRBJ1-1,-,TRBV27,TGTGCCAGCAGTTTAATTGGCAGGGAAGTTGAAGCTTTCTTT,CASSLIGREVEAFF
many,TRBJ2-5,-,TRBV5-1,TGCGCCAGCAGTCCTACCCCACAGGATTATGAAGCCGAAGAGACCCAGTACTTC,CASSPTPQDYEAEETQYF
-,TRBJ2-7,-,TRBV9,TGTGCCAGCAGTATAGACCCGTCGGCGCGCGGCGAGCAGTACTTC,CASSIDPSARGEQYF
-,TRBJ1-6,-,TRBV20-1,TGCAGTGCCCCCACCGGCAAGACGAGCTCCTATAATTCACCCCTCCACTTT,CSAPTGKTSSYNSPLHF
many,TRBJ1-5,-,TRBV12-3/TRBV12-4,TGTGCCAGCAGTTCCCCTAAGGGGCAGGGATGGGTCAATCAGCCCCAGCATTTT,CASSSPKGQGWVNQPQHF
many,TRBJ2-7,-,TRBV28,TGTGCCAGCAGAGGTTACTTGGAGCAGTACTTC,CASRGYLEQYF
many,TRBJ2-1,-,TRBV10-1,TGCGCCAGCAGCCGGGACTCTAGCTCCTACAATGAGCAGTTCTTC,CASSRDSSSYNEQFF
many,TRBJ2-7,-,TRBV28,TGTGCCAGCAGCCTCAGGGGTTCTGTCTACGAGCAGTACTTC,CASSLRGSVYEQYF
many,TRBJ2-7,TRBD1,TRBV7-9,TGTGCCAGCAGCTGGGGACAGTTAGGCTACGAGCAGTACTTC,CASSWGQLGYEQYF
-,TRBJ2-3,-,TRBV20-1,TGCAGTGCTAGAGATCGGGGGGCGTTTAGTAGCGCGTATTTT,CSARDRGAFSSAYF
medium-sized,TRBJ2-7,TRBD2,TRBV10-3,TGTGCCATCAGTGAGTCGAGGGGGACTAGCGGGAGAAGCTACGAGCAGTACTTC,CAISESRGTSGRSYEQYF
-,TRBJ2-3,-,TRBV5-1,TGCGCCAGCTTGATTAGTCCAGATACGCAGTATTTT,CASLISPDTQYF